The 9 T cell receptor beta chains given below trace back to one sample, sequenced in a study of identical twins. TCRdb passed the 5' RACE reads through MiXCR, listing each CDR3 protein once. The sample lists hundreds of thousands of distinct CDR3 sequences; over 9% were seen once. The sample was also reused in another study, on yellow fever vaccine responses in identical twins.

Sequencing was carried out using PBMCs. These receptor sequences come from a woman between 18 and 30 years old in good health.

This clonotype was recorded a few times. V is TRBV27 and J is TRBJ2-2; D uncertain. Germline-derived CDR1 and CDR2 are MNHEY and SMNVEV (reference sequence). The V end lost 4 bases, the J end lost 0 bases, and 9 bases lay between the germline ends. The CDR3 consists of 15 residues. The CDR3 loop reads CASSYVAANTGELFF. The DNA of the CDR3 is TGTGCCAGCAGTTATGTAGCTGCGAACACCGGGGAGCTGTTTTTT.

In this sample, this clonotype turned up many times. The chain uses TRBV5-1 and TRBJ2-1; D not certain. V lost 3 bases, J lost 8 bases, and 21 bases lay in between. CDR3 length equals 16 residues. Germline CDR1 and CDR2: SGHRS and YFSETQ. CDR3 nucleotides: TGCGCCAGCAGCTCTCTCTTCGGCAAAACTGGCTATGAGCAGTTCTTC. It codes for CASSSLFGKTGYEQFF.

This rearrangement joins TRBV20-1 to TRBJ2-2, with D tentatively TRBD1 (6 bases). With 6 bases removed from V and 6 bases from J, the gap between germline ends came to 14 bases. This CDR3 has 13 amino acids. Germline CDR1 DFQATT, CDR2 SNEGSKA (reference sequence). The CDR3 here is CSAPTGLAGELFF. The CDR3 DNA is TGCAGTGCGCCTACAGGGTTGGCCGGGGAGCTGTTTTTT.

The sample holds many counts of this clonotype. This rearrangement joins TRBV14 to TRBJ2-1, with 7 positions matching TRBD2. This CDR3 is 16 amino acids long. The ends lost 2 bases at V and 4 bases at J; junction bases unmatched: 8. Germline V gene sequence: CDR1 SGHDN, CDR2 FVKESK. The CDR3 sequence: CASSQRGSAAYNEQFF. CDR3 in DNA: TGTGCCAGCAGCCAACGCGGGAGTGCCGCGTACAATGAGCAGTTCTTC.

This clonotype was detected many times. The CDR3 region has the DNA TGTGCCAGCAGCGACCCTACTAGCGGGGCCTACAATGAGCAGTTCTTC. This codes for CASSDPTSGAYNEQFF. The genes are TRBV21-1 and TRBJ2-1; TRBD2 reflects the table's D call only, with no check against the DNA. TRBV21-1 is described as a pseudogene. There are 16 residues in the CDR3.

J is TRBJ2-1 and V is TRBV29-1; 9 bases fit TRBD2. V lost 5 bases, J lost 3 bases, and 5 bases stayed unmatched. CDR1 is SQVTM and CDR2 is ANQGSEA in the germline V gene. CDR3 length equals 14 residues. The chain's CDR3 is CSVTSGPSYNEQFF. The CDR3 DNA is TGCAGCGTTACTAGCGGGCCCAGCTACAATGAGCAGTTCTTC.

This clonotype was seen only a few times. The gene calls are TRBV5-1 and TRBJ1-6; D gene unclear. The CDR3 runs to 13 residues. Germline CDR1 reads SGHRS; CDR2 reads YFSETQ. V shed 7 bases and J shed 6 bases, with 11 bases lying between them. The CDR3 protein is CASGQARNSPLHF. CDR3 coding DNA: TGCGCCAGCGGTCAGGCACGTAATTCACCCCTCCACTTT.

This clonotype showed up just a few times. This chain connects TRBV20-1 to TRBJ1-1; no definite D call. This CDR3 is 14 amino acids long. Germline values: CDR1 DFQATT, CDR2 SNEGSKA (reference sequence). Trimming stripped 0 bases from V and 5 bases from J, with 13 bases between. The CDR3 reads CSARDWGSGTEAFF. The CDR3 coding sequence is TGCAGTGCTAGAGATTGGGGATCGGGAACTGAAGCTTTCTTT.

This clonotype was seen repeatedly, ten times or more. V is TRBV5-1 and J is TRBJ2-1; weak D call: TRBD2 (5 bases). V gave up 2 bases and J gave up 4 bases, with 16 bases separating them. CDR3 length equals 16 residues. CDR1 is SGHRS, CDR2 YFSETQ, per germline. For the CDR3, the DNA is TGCGCCAGCAGCTTCCGCAGCGGAGTGGGATACAATGAGCAGTTCTTC. It translates to CASSFRSGVGYNEQFF.